One and the same sample provided the 24 T cell receptor beta chains below, sequenced in a study of cytomegalovirus exposure and HLA in healthy donors. PCR amplification relied on 60 Vbeta primers (plus 13 Jbeta primers). TCRdb keeps only in-frame clones here, not all; method: immunoSEQ multiplex PCR. Counted here are about 260,000 clones, roughly 86% occurring once; the ten biggest clones make up about 2%. Sequencing used PBMCs. These receptors all come from a woman in her thirties or forties in good health and CMV-seropositive.

In its sample, this clone was seen once. An end of the junction differs from the germline gene, which may be a read error. The chain uses TRBV7-7 and TRBJ2-5; 7 bases align to TRBD1. From germline, CDR1 is SSHAT and CDR2 FNYEAQ (reference sequence). This CDR3 has 13 amino acids. The CDR3 DNA sequence: TGTGCTAGCAGCTTAGGGACAGCTGAGACCCAGTACTTC. Translation gives CASSLGTAETQYF. The full variable domain, rest sourced from reference TRBV7-7 and TRBJ2-5, is GAGVSQSPRYKVTKRGQDVTLRCDPISSHATLYWYQQALGQGPEFLTYFNYEAQPDKSGLPSDRFSAERPEGSISTLTIQRTEQRDSAMYRCASSLGTAETQYFGPGTRLLVL.

V and J are TRBV30 and TRBJ2-7, with 9 bases fitting TRBD2. The CDR3 extends over 14 amino acids. Trimming took 6 bases from V and 5 from J; bases not matched to a gene: 11. Germline CDR1 is GTSNPN and CDR2 is SVGIG (reference sequence). CDR3: CACHSGRDNHEQYF. The CDR3 DNA is TGTGCCTGTCATAGCGGGAGAGACAATCACGAGCAGTACTTC. The variable domain in full, completed from reference TRBV30 and TRBJ2-7, reads SQTIHQWPATLVQPVGSPLSLECTVEGTSNPNLYWYRQAAGRGLQLLFYSVGIGQISSEVPQNLSASRPQDRQFILSSKKLLLSDSGFYLCACHSGRDNHEQYFGPGTRLTVT.

The V and J genes are TRBV10-3 and TRBJ2-3; D uncertain. Germline values: CDR1 ENHRY, CDR2 SYGVKD. The CDR3 extends over 14 amino acids. V dropped 0 bases and J dropped 0 bases, with 4 bases sitting between them. The CDR3 region has the DNA TGTGCCATCAGTGAGTCTCGGAGCACAGATACGCAGTATTTT. Translating gives CAISESRSTDTQYF.

Notes on this clone: A read error may account for a junction end that differs from germline. This rearrangement joins TRBV6-7 to TRBJ2-5; D possibly corresponds to TRBD1 (5 bases). TRBV6-7 is classed as an ORF, of uncertain function. The CDR3 is 12 residues long. CDR3 sequence reads: CPVKGQGETQYF. The CDR3 nucleotides are TGCCCGGTTAAGGGGCAGGGAGAGACCCAGTACTTC.

The rearrangement uses TRBV11-3 and TRBJ2-5, with 9 bases lining up with TRBD1. V lost 5 bases to trimming and J lost 5 bases; unmatched junction nucleotides: 9. The CDR3 has 15 residues. Germline V lookup: CDR1 SGHNT, CDR2 YENEEA. CDR3 sequence (DNA): TGTGCCAGCAGCCGGACAGGGGAGGGGTGGGAGACCCAGTACTTC. Its protein is CASSRTGEGWETQYF. Based on the CDR3 plus reference TRBV11-3 and TRBJ2-5, the full variable domain is EAGVVQSPRYKIIEKKQPVAFWCNPISGHNTLYWYLQNLGQGPELLIRYENEEAVDDSQLPKDRFSAERLKGVDSTLKIQPAELGDSAVYLCASSRTGEGWETQYFGPGTRLLVL.

The chain carries TRBV18 and TRBJ2-3; D is ambiguous. This CDR3 comprises 18 residues. Germline V gene data show CDR1 as KGHSH and CDR2 as LQKENI. Trimming cost V 6 bases and J 0 bases, with 22 bases left between them. The CDR3 here is CASSPDGLSEPSTDTQYF. The CDR3 DNA sequence: TGTGCCAGCTCGCCGGATGGGCTTTCCGAACCTAGCACAGATACGCAGTATTTT.

The genes are TRBV5-1 and TRBJ1-3; D is perhaps TRBD1 (5 bases). The germline V gene encodes CDR1 SGHRS and CDR2 YFSETQ. The CDR3 has 16 amino acids. The V gene lost 5 bases and the J gene lost 1 base, with 16 bases spanning the gap. The CDR3 protein is CASRRTPGESGNTIYF. The CDR3 DNA reads TGCGCCAGCAGACGTACGCCGGGGGAATCTGGAAACACCATATATTTT.

J is TRBJ1-5 and V is TRBV6-6; D possibly corresponds to TRBD1 (6 bases). Trimming took 2 bases from V and 4 from J, leaving 9 bases between them. The CDR3 is 14 amino acids. Germline CDR1 and CDR2: MNHNY and SVGAGI (reference sequence). CDR3 DNA: TGTGCCAGCAGTTACAACGACAGGAATCAGCCCCAGCATTTT. Amino acids: CASSYNDRNQPQHF.

The chain joins TRBV19 to TRBJ2-7; a weak D match, TRBD2 (5 bases). Looked up from germline, CDR1 is LNHDA and CDR2 is SQIVND (reference sequence). The length of the CDR3 is 14 residues. With 7 bases removed from V and 2 bases from J, the gap between germline ends came to 15 bases. CDR3 in amino acids: CASTHRGRPYEQYF. Here the CDR3 DNA reads TGTGCCAGTACTCACCGGGGTCGGCCCTACGAGCAGTACTTC. Variable domain in full (rest from reference TRBV19 and TRBJ2-7): DGGITQSPKYLFRKEGQNVTLSCEQNLNHDAMYWYRQDPGQGLRLIYYSQIVNDFQKGDIAEGYSVSREKKESFPLTVTSAQKNPTAFYLCASTHRGRPYEQYFGPGTRLTVT.

The chain is built from TRBV5-1 and TRBJ2-7, with 8 bases lining up with TRBD1. Losses at the gene ends were 4 bases for V and 5 bases for J; bases not matched to a gene: 8. Germline V gives CDR1 SGHRS, CDR2 YFSETQ. The CDR3 runs to 14 residues. The DNA of the CDR3 is TGCGCCAGCAGCCAGCAGGGGGCCAGCCACGAGCAGTACTTC. Its translation is CASSQQGASHEQYF.

This clone was counted only a few times. The J gene is TRBJ1-5, the V gene TRBV7-2; perhaps TRBD1 as D (6 bases). The V end was cut by 1 base, the J end by 5 bases, with 15 bases between. Germline values: CDR1 SGHTA, CDR2 FQGNSA. The CDR3 spans 16 residues. For the CDR3, the DNA is TGTGCCAGCAGCTTAGATAGCTGGGGGCGATATCAGCCCCAGCATTTT. It translates to CASSLDSWGRYQPQHF.

The genes are TRBV18 and TRBJ2-3, with 9 bases matching TRBD2. The CDR3 sequence is 17 residues long. Unmatched junction bases numbered 7, after V lost 0 bases and J lost 3 bases. From germline, CDR1 is KGHSH and CDR2 LQKENI. Written as DNA, the CDR3 is TGTGCCAGCTCACCACCGGGCGGGAGGGCCGAGACAGATACGCAGTATTTT. It encodes CASSPPGGRAETDTQYF.

The chain joins TRBV9 to TRBJ2-7, with 7 bases aligning to TRBD2. The CDR3 loop spans 15 amino acids. The V segment lost 4 bases and the J segment 2 bases; nucleotides outside the gene matches: 9. Germline CDR1 reads SGDLS; CDR2 reads YYNGEE. CDR3 loop: CASSPGDYGTYEQYF. In nucleotides, the CDR3 is TGTGCCAGCAGCCCTGGGGACTACGGTACCTACGAGCAGTACTTC.

V usage is TRBV7-2 and J usage is TRBJ1-5; D is unresolved. Trimming pared 5 bases from V and 1 base from J, leaving 21 bases between. CDR3 length: 18 residues. The germline V gene encodes CDR1 SGHTA and CDR2 FQGNSA. The CDR3 here is CASSPPGSSGKSNQPQHF. As DNA, the CDR3 is TGTGCCAGCAGCCCACCGGGTTCCAGCGGGAAGAGCAATCAGCCCCAGCATTTT. The full variable domain, rest sourced from reference TRBV7-2 and TRBJ1-5, is GAGVSQSPSNKVTEKGKDVELRCDPISGHTALYWYRQSLGQGLEFLIYFQGNSAPDKSGLPSDRFSAERTGGSVSTLTIQRTQQEDSAVYLCASSPPGSSGKSNQPQHFGDGTRLSIL.

The chain combines TRBV6-5 with TRBJ2-1, with D hard to call. The CDR3 has 12 residues. Trimming took 2 bases from V and 10 from J, leaving 9 bases between them. Germline CDR1 and CDR2: MNHEY and SVGAGI. CDR3 DNA: TGTGCCAGCAGTTACAGAGGCACCGAGCAGTTCTTC. Its translation: CASSYRGTEQFF.

The chain employs TRBV29-1 and TRBJ2-1; the match to TRBD2 covers 8 bases. The CDR3 consists of 14 residues. Germline V gene lookup returns CDR1 SQVTM and CDR2 ANQGSEA. J was trimmed by 4 bases and V by 6 bases; bases with no gene match: 8. The CDR3 region has the DNA TGCAGCGTAGTGACTAGCGTAGTATACAATGAGCAGTTCTTC. It yields the protein CSVVTSVVYNEQFF.

The sample holds a few counts of this clone. The rearrangement uses TRBV9 and TRBJ2-1, with D perhaps TRBD2 (5 bases). Germline V gene data show CDR1 as SGDLS and CDR2 as YYNGEE. The germline V and J ends were trimmed by 3 bases and 2 bases, with 15 bases remaining between them. This CDR3 has 16 residues. This CDR3 reads CASSAFAGGPYNEQFF. Written as DNA, the CDR3 is TGTGCCAGCAGCGCGTTCGCGGGCGGTCCCTACAATGAGCAGTTCTTC.

The rearrangement joins TRBV28 to TRBJ1-2; the match to TRBD1 covers 8 bases. J lost 3 bases, V lost 5 bases, and 2 bases had no gene match. This CDR3 is 13 amino acids long. Germline CDR1 is MDHEN and CDR2 is SYDVKM. The CDR3 reads CASSQDRDYGYTF. In nucleotides, the CDR3 is TGTGCCAGCAGTCAGGACAGGGACTATGGCTACACCTTC.

V is TRBV2 and J is TRBJ1-2; a possible D gene is TRBD1 (6 bases). The germline V gene has CDR1 SNHLY and CDR2 FYNNEI. The CDR3 is 12 residues long. Trimming removed 6 bases from V and 8 bases from J, with 13 bases in between. CDR3 region: CASRPQGYGYTF. The CDR3 nucleotides are TGTGCCAGCAGGCCACAGGGTTACGGCTACACCTTC.

The chain links TRBV21-1 to TRBJ2-7; the tabulated D call, TRBD1, remains unverified against the DNA. TRBV21-1 is noted as a pseudogene. The length of the CDR3 is 15 residues. CDR3 coding DNA: TGTGCCAGCAGTACCGACAGGAGGACTCTCTACGAGCAGTACTTC. This codes for CASSTDRRTLYEQYF.

The V call is TRBV5-1, the J call TRBJ2-5; perhaps TRBD2 as D (6 bases). The V gene lost 0 bases and the J gene lost 5 bases, with 17 bases spanning the gap. Germline V gene lookup returns CDR1 SGHRS and CDR2 YFSETQ. This CDR3 contains 16 residues. This chain's CDR3 is CASSLDPLGAGETQYF. The CDR3 DNA reads as TGCGCCAGCAGCTTGGACCCCCTTGGGGCGGGGGAGACCCAGTACTTC.

The chain recombines TRBV5-1 with TRBJ2-3, with D tentatively TRBD2 (6 bases). V lost 0 bases and J lost 2, with 10 bases in between. Per germline, CDR1 SGHRS and CDR2 YFSETQ. This CDR3 is 15 amino acids long. The CDR3 nucleotides are TGCGCCAGCAGCTTGGTTGGGGGGTTCACAGATACGCAGTATTTT. Residues: CASSLVGGFTDTQYF.

The CDR3 here is CASSVSGGPNTGELFF. The CDR3, as DNA: TGTGCCAGCAGCGTTTCAGGGGGACCGAACACCGGGGAGCTGTTTTTT. This rearrangement joins TRBV9 to TRBJ2-2; 7 bases match TRBD1. This CDR3 spans 16 amino acids. V shed 2 bases and J 0 bases; nucleotides not matched to a gene: 4. Per germline, CDR1 SGDLS and CDR2 YYNGEE.

The chain combines TRBV19 with TRBJ2-7; D is unresolved. Germline lookup yields CDR1 LNHDA and CDR2 SQIVND (reference sequence). The length of the CDR3 is 12 residues. The V gene lost 3 bases and the J gene lost 3 bases, with 6 bases spanning the gap. DNA of the CDR3: TGTGCCAGTAGTATGGCAAACTACGAGCAGTACTTC. Translated, it gives CASSMANYEQYF.